A single sample is the source of the 22 T cell receptor beta chains below, sequenced in a study of T cell changes during pregnancy in multiple sclerosis. The table came from immunoSEQ multiplex PCR; TCRdb's copy has only in-frame clones and leaves some out. The sample lists tens of thousands of clones, 90% seen once, with roughly 4.7% in the top ten. Source: CD8+ T cells from peripheral blood mononuclear cells, taken after pregnancy. The origin of the receptors is a female donor with multiple sclerosis, enrolled in a pregnancy study.

The chain uses TRBV9 and TRBJ1-1, with D maybe TRBD1 (6 bases). There are 15 residues in the CDR3. The V gene's germline CDR1 is SGDLS and CDR2 YYNGEE. Between the trimmed V and J ends, which lost 4 bases and 0 bases, there was a span of 13 bases. CDR3 in amino acids: CASSPRGGVNTEAFF. Written as DNA, the CDR3 is TGTGCCAGCAGCCCCCGAGGGGGGGTGAACACTGAAGCTTTCTTT.

V gene TRBV6-4 combines with J gene TRBJ2-1, with D unresolved. Germline V gives CDR1 MRHNA, CDR2 SNTAGT. CDR3 length: 13 amino acids. V gave up 4 bases and J gave up 6 bases, with 10 bases separating them. DNA for the CDR3: TGTGCCAGCAGTGCTAGTAGCAGCAATGAGCAGTTCTTC. This codes for CASSASSSNEQFF.

Comment on this clone: A much larger clonotype is one base distant, so this may be a read error. The chain recombines TRBV6-4 with TRBJ2-1; 9 bases match TRBD2. Germline V gene data show CDR1 as MRHNA and CDR2 as SNTAGT. CDR3 length: 16 residues. The CDR3 is CASNDSVSGGNNEQFF. CDR3 nucleotides: TGTGCCAGCAATGACTCGGTTAGCGGGGGTAACAATGAGCAGTTCTTC.

V and J are TRBV7-9 and TRBJ1-5, with 7 bases matching TRBD1. The CDR3 extends over 15 amino acids. The germline gives CDR1 SEHNR, CDR2 FQNEAQ (reference sequence). With V trimmed by 5 bases and J by 6 bases, 10 bases remained unmatched. The CDR3 protein is CASSADRERGQPQHF. Written as DNA, the CDR3 is TGTGCCAGCAGCGCTGACAGGGAGCGTGGTCAGCCCCAGCATTTT. The full variable domain, rest sourced from reference TRBV7-9 and TRBJ1-5, is DTGVSQNPRHKITKRGQNVTFRCDPISEHNRLYWYRQTLGQGPEFLTYFQNEAQLEKSRLLSDRFSAERPKGSFSTLEIQRTEQGDSAMYLCASSADRERGQPQHFGDGTRLSIL.

A single count supports this clone. The V gene is TRBV4-1, the J gene TRBJ2-3, with 10 bases identical to TRBD2. With 5 bases clipped from V and 6 bases from J, the junction kept 5 bases outside the gene matches. Germline CDR1 reads MGHRA; CDR2 reads YSYEKL. This CDR3 contains 14 residues. The CDR3 DNA reads as TGCGCCAGCAGCAAACTAGCGGGGCCCGATACGCAGTATTTT. Encoded protein: CASSKLAGPDTQYF.

This chain connects TRBV7-3 to TRBJ1-2, with D possibly being TRBD1 (6 bases). CDR1 and CDR2 (germline): SGHTA, FQGTGA. This CDR3 comprises 14 residues. V shed 4 bases and J shed 6 bases, with 15 bases lying between them. CDR3 region: CASSSVAGADGYTF. The CDR3, as DNA: TGTGCCAGCAGCTCCGTGGCAGGGGCCGATGGCTACACCTTC.

This chain uses TRBV11-2 with TRBJ2-1; D is ambiguous. Per germline, CDR1 SGHAT and CDR2 FQNNGV. This CDR3 has 13 residues. V lost 1 base and J 6 bases, leaving 7 bases between the germline ends. For the CDR3, the DNA is TGTGCCAGCAGCTTAGCCCCCAGCAATGAGCAGTTCTTC. Amino acids: CASSLAPSNEQFF.

The rearrangement uses TRBV4-2 and TRBJ2-2, with 12 bases that match TRBD2. The germline gives CDR1 LGHNA, CDR2 YNFKEQ. The CDR3 has 18 residues. V shed 1 base, J shed 3 bases, and the junction held 6 bases outside the gene matches. The CDR3 sequence: CASSQVPSGGADTGELFF. As DNA, the CDR3 is TGTGCCAGCAGCCAAGTTCCTAGCGGGGGGGCGGACACCGGGGAGCTGTTTTTT.

CDR3 bases: TGCGCCAGCCGGGACAGGGGGCACTACGAGCAGTACTTC. It translates to CASRDRGHYEQYF. The chain combines TRBV10-2 with TRBJ2-7, with 12 bases fitting TRBD1. V was pared by 8 bases and J by 3 bases, with 2 bases of the junction left unmatched. The CDR3 has 13 amino acids. Germline V gene data show CDR1 as WSHSY and CDR2 as SAAADI.

CDR3 loop: CAISESKRGGPDEQYF. CDR3 sequence (DNA): TGTGCCATCAGTGAGTCTAAGCGGGGGGGCCCTGACGAGCAGTACTTC. The V gene is TRBV10-3, the J gene TRBJ2-5, with 10 bases aligning to TRBD2. The last part of the DNA fits TRBJ2-7 better; the J call may be wrong. This CDR3 contains 16 residues. Per the germline V gene, CDR1 is ENHRY and CDR2 is SYGVKD.

The CDR3 DNA follows: TGTGCCACCGGGCAGGGTGGTTCACCCCTCCACTTT. It codes for CATGQGGSPLHF. The chain employs TRBV15 and TRBJ1-6; D is perhaps TRBD1 (5 bases). This CDR3 is 12 amino acids long. The V end was cut by 8 bases, the J end by 9 bases, with 11 bases between. Germline values: CDR1 LNHNV, CDR2 YYDKDF (reference sequence).

The chain recombines TRBV19 with TRBJ2-1; 8 bases agree with TRBD1. The V gene end was trimmed by 6 bases and the J gene end by 8 bases; junction bases not matched to a gene: 12. This CDR3 is 15 amino acids long. Germline V gene data show CDR1 as LNHDA and CDR2 as SQIVND (reference sequence). The CDR3 DNA reads TGTGCCAGTAGGCTCCAGGCAGGGGGCGGGGATGAGCAGTTCTTC. Translated: CASRLQAGGGDEQFF.

This chain links TRBV27 with TRBJ1-4, with D possibly TRBD1 on 5 matching bases. V lost 6 bases, J lost 0 bases, and 11 bases lay in between. The germline V gene has CDR1 MNHEY and CDR2 SMNVEV (reference sequence). CDR3 size: 15 residues. The CDR3, as DNA: TGTGCCAGCAGCCCCCGGGGGGCAACTAATGAAAAACTGTTTTTT. It yields the protein CASSPRGATNEKLFF. The full variable domain, rest sourced from reference TRBV27 and TRBJ1-4, is EAQVTQNPRYLITVTGKKLTVTCSQNMNHEYMSWYRQDPGLGLRQIYYSMNVEVTDKGDVPEGYKVSRKEKRNFPLILESPSPNQTSLYFCASSPRGATNEKLFFGSGTQLSVL.

With regard to this clone: Other DNA sequences in the sample encode the same CDR3. This chain links TRBV9 with TRBJ1-2; a weak D match, TRBD1 (5 bases). The V and J ends lost 3 bases and 4 bases respectively, with 19 bases between them. This CDR3 is 16 amino acids long. CDR1 is SGDLS, CDR2 YYNGEE, per germline. CDR3 nucleotides: TGTGCCAGCAGCGGAACCACAGGACGGAACTTCTATGGCTACACCTTC. Translating gives CASSGTTGRNFYGYTF.

The rearrangement uses TRBV7-8 and TRBJ1-1, with a weak D call TRBD1 (5 bases). Germline CDR1 reads SGHVS; CDR2 reads FQNEAQ. V was cut by 4 bases and J by 0 bases, with 15 bases left in between. The CDR3 has 16 residues. CDR3 sequence: CASSSTPLRVNTEAFF. CDR3 nucleotide sequence: TGTGCCAGCAGCTCCACGCCTCTCAGGGTGAACACTGAAGCTTTCTTT.

The J gene is TRBJ1-4, the V gene TRBV7-9; 7 nucleotides line up with TRBD1. Germline CDR1 is SEHNR and CDR2 is FQNEAQ (reference sequence). V lost 3 bases to trimming and J lost 9 bases; unmatched junction nucleotides: 13. The CDR3 is made up of 16 amino acids. The chain's CDR3 is CASSFPTTGSFKKLFF. CDR3 in DNA: TGTGCCAGCAGCTTCCCCACGACAGGGTCGTTTAAAAAACTGTTTTTT.

The rearrangement links TRBV7-8 to TRBJ1-1; possible D gene TRBD1, 6 bases. Germline values: CDR1 SGHVS, CDR2 FQNEAQ. Trimming pared 3 bases from V and 5 bases from J, leaving 10 bases between. This CDR3 is 13 amino acids long. The CDR3 nucleotides are TGTGCCAGCAGCTTCCTCAGGGGAACTGAAGCTTTCTTT. Residues: CASSFLRGTEAFF.

This clone is classed as medium-sized (0.01 to 0.1%). The chain couples TRBV19 to TRBJ2-7, with 8 bases aligning to TRBD1. The CDR3 covers 13 residues. V was pared by 9 bases and J by 7 bases, with 11 bases of the junction left unmatched. Germline V gene data show CDR1 as LNHDA and CDR2 as SQIVND (reference sequence). This chain's CDR3 is CARLRDRRTEQYF. CDR3 DNA: TGTGCCAGACTCCGGGACAGGAGAACAGAGCAGTACTTC.

This chain connects TRBV12-2 to TRBJ1-3; the D call in the table, TRBD1, was not verified against the DNA. TRBV12-2 corresponds to a pseudogene. This CDR3 has 18 amino acids. The CDR3 sequence is CASRFCPLRGRSGNTIYF. As DNA, the CDR3 is TGTGCAAGTCGCTTTTGCCCCCTAAGGGGAAGATCTGGAAACACCATATATTTT.

The rearrangement uses TRBV9 and TRBJ2-2; D is possibly TRBD1 (6 bases). Germline CDR1 SGDLS, CDR2 YYNGEE. The CDR3 is made up of 16 amino acids. Trimming took 4 bases from V and 4 from J, leaving 17 bases between them. CDR3 sequence (DNA): TGTGCCAGCAGCCCAGGGGCAGGCACGGGCACCGGGGAGCTGTTTTTT. Translated, it gives CASSPGAGTGTGELFF. Looking up the rest from reference TRBV9 and TRBJ2-2 gives the full variable domain: DSGVTQTPKHLITATGQRVTLRCSPRSGDLSVYWYQQSLDQGLQFLIQYYNGEERAKGNILERFSAQQFPDLHSELNLSSLELGDSALYFCASSPGAGTGTGELFFGEGSRLTVL.

The chain uses TRBV15 and TRBJ1-1; TRBD1 is a possible D gene (5 bases). V lost 9 bases and J 0 bases, leaving 17 bases between the germline ends. CDR1 is LNHNV, CDR2 YYDKDF, per germline (reference sequence). This CDR3 region has 15 residues. The CDR3 bases are TGTGCCACGGGGCTCCCGGGCCTGATGAACACTGAAGCTTTCTTT. Translation gives CATGLPGLMNTEAFF.

The chain carries TRBV4-3 and TRBJ2-1; D perhaps matches TRBD2 (5 bases). Germline V gene lookup returns CDR1 LGHNA and CDR2 YSLEER. This CDR3 has 15 residues. The V and J ends lost 5 bases and 1 base respectively, with 12 bases between them. The CDR3 nucleotides read TGCGCCAGCAGCTTTAGCGTAGAGTCCTACAATGAGCAGTTCTTC. This gives the protein CASSFSVESYNEQFF.